The 14 T cell receptor beta chains listed next were all sequenced from one sample in a study of T cell repertoires in cytomegalovirus infection. TCRdb ran MiXCR on the reads and lists one entry per CDR3 protein. This table has approximately 490,000 distinct CDR3 sequences, 11% appearing once. Sequences were obtained from PBMCs. The receptors here all came from a human donor in good health (CMV status not recorded). Some clones in this sample may be carry-over from other donors' samples.

Many counts were recorded for this clonotype. The chain combines TRBV6-6 with TRBJ1-1; a weak D match, TRBD1 (5 bases). V gave up 0 bases and J gave up 4 bases, with 18 bases separating them. The CDR3 length is 17 residues. CDR1 MNHNY and CDR2 SVGAGI come from the germline V gene (reference sequence). This CDR3 is CASSYSKIPSGGTEAFF. The CDR3 DNA reads TGTGCCAGCAGTTACTCGAAAATCCCCTCTGGGGGCACTGAAGCTTTCTTT.

This clonotype was picked up many times. The CDR3 region is CASTPRGPGTGELFF. CDR3 nucleotide sequence: TGTGCCAGCACCCCGAGGGGGCCGGGCACCGGGGAGCTGTTTTTT. The chain has TRBV7-2 and TRBJ2-2, with 7 bases fitting TRBD1. The CDR3 contains 15 residues. The ends lost 7 bases at V and 4 bases at J; junction bases unmatched: 9. The germline V gene has CDR1 SGHTA and CDR2 FQGNSA.

In this sample, this clonotype turned up many times. V usage is TRBV7-8 and J usage is TRBJ1-1; 8 bases align to TRBD1. Germline-derived CDR1 and CDR2 are SGHVS and FQNEAQ. V shed 2 bases and J 5 bases; nucleotides not matched to a gene: 7. This CDR3 comprises 15 residues. CDR3 bases: TGTGCCAGCAGCTTACAGCAGGGGGCTGTTACTGAAGCTTTCTTT. Residues: CASSLQQGAVTEAFF.

Note on this clonotype: The junction differs from germline at one of its ends, possibly a read error. The V call is TRBV5-1, the J call TRBJ1-6; perhaps TRBD1 as D (5 bases). The germline gives CDR1 SGHRS, CDR2 YFSETQ. This CDR3 spans 15 amino acids. The CDR3 sequence is CASTLGTAYNSPLHF. Written as DNA, the CDR3 is TGCGCCAGCACCTTGGGGACCGCCTATAATTCACCCCTCCACTTT.

This clonotype came up once. A much larger clone sits a single nucleotide away, making a read error possible. The chain uses TRBV29-1 and TRBJ2-7; D is undetermined. Germline V gene sequence: CDR1 SQVTM, CDR2 ANQGSEA. V lost 7 bases, J lost 3 bases, and 10 bases lay in between. CDR3 length: 11 amino acids. CDR3 region: CSAERFYEQYF. CDR3 in DNA: TGCAGCGCCGAGAGGTTCTACGAGCAGTACTTC.

This clonotype was seen at least ten times. V is TRBV19 and J is TRBJ2-7, with D unclear. The germline V and J ends were trimmed by 4 bases and 3 bases, with 13 bases remaining between them. Germline V gene sequence: CDR1 LNHDA, CDR2 SQIVND (reference sequence). The CDR3 extends over 14 amino acids. The CDR3 nucleotides are TGTGCCAGTAGTACACAAGGGTCAAACTACGAGCAGTACTTC. As protein: CASSTQGSNYEQYF. Filled out from reference TRBV19 and TRBJ2-7, the complete variable domain reads DGGITQSPKYLFRKEGQNVTLSCEQNLNHDAMYWYRQDPGQGLRLIYYSQIVNDFQKGDIAEGYSVSREKKESFPLTVTSAQKNPTAFYLCASSTQGSNYEQYFGPGTRLTVT.

This clonotype was observed a few times. V and J are TRBV11-2 and TRBJ1-2, with D unresolved. The CDR3 consists of 14 residues. Germline CDR1 and CDR2: SGHAT and FQNNGV. V was shortened by 7 bases and J by 4 bases, with 16 bases between the two germline ends. The CDR3 protein is CASTATREGYGYTF. The CDR3 nucleotides are TGTGCCAGCACCGCCACAAGAGAGGGCTATGGCTACACCTTC. Filled out from reference TRBV11-2 and TRBJ1-2, the complete variable domain reads EAGVAQSPRYKIIEKRQSVAFWCNPISGHATLYWYQQILGQGPKLLIQFQNNGVVDDSQLPKDRFSAERLKGVDSTLKIQPAKLEDSAVYLCASTATREGYGYTFGSGTRLTVV.

This clonotype was seen ten or more times. The V and J genes are TRBV5-1 and TRBJ2-1; 10 bases fit TRBD2. The CDR3 is 14 amino acids. V trimming: 4 bases; J trimming: 7 bases; junction bases outside the gene matches: 5. Looked up from germline, CDR1 is SGHRS and CDR2 is YFSETQ. The CDR3 loop reads CASSPAGGRNEQFF. The CDR3, as DNA: TGCGCCAGCAGCCCAGCGGGGGGGCGGAATGAGCAGTTCTTC.

Many counts were recorded for this clonotype. An end of the junction differs from the germline gene, which may be a read error. This rearrangement joins TRBV4-1 to TRBJ1-1, with D possibly matching TRBD1 (5 bases). CDR1 is MGHRA and CDR2 is YSYEKL in the germline V gene. The CDR3 runs to 16 residues. The CDR3 protein is CASSPGTLRTNAEAFF. Here the CDR3 DNA reads TGCGCCAGCAGCCCAGGGACCCTAAGAACGAACGCTGAAGCTTTCTTT.

The chain combines TRBV3-1 with TRBJ2-1, with 9 bases identical to TRBD2. V gave up 0 bases and J gave up 16 bases; unmatched junction bases: 7. Germline lookup yields CDR1 LGHDT and CDR2 YNNKEL (reference sequence). This CDR3 contains 13 residues. Here the CDR3 reads CASSQDLREGRFF. Here the CDR3 DNA reads TGTGCCAGCAGCCAAGATCTGCGGGAGGGACGCTTCTTC.

This chain links TRBV20-1 with TRBJ1-1, with 7 nucleotides matching TRBD1. Germline-derived CDR1 and CDR2 are DFQATT and SNEGSKA (reference sequence). V lost 3 bases to trimming and J lost 1 base; unmatched junction nucleotides: 8. The CDR3 length is 15 residues. The CDR3, as DNA: TGCAGTGCTAGGGCCGGGACAGCAACGAACACTGAAGCTTTCTTT. Translation gives CSARAGTATNTEAFF.

This clonotype was picked up a small number of times. The chain employs TRBV12-3 or TRBV12-4 and TRBJ2-2; D assignment may be TRBD1 or TRBD2 (6 bases each). CDR3 size: 16 residues. V lost 8 bases to trimming and J lost 6 bases, with 22 bases between them. CDR3 amino acids: CASASSGGGRSGELFF. The CDR3 nucleotides read TGTGCCAGCGCCTCCTCAGGAGGGGGTCGGTCCGGGGAGCTGTTTTTT.

This clonotype was counted many times. The chain links TRBV7-3 to TRBJ2-2; D call uncertain. The V gene lost 5 bases and the J gene lost 5 bases, with 9 bases spanning the gap. This CDR3 is built from 13 residues. CDR1 is SGHTA and CDR2 is FQGTGA in the germline V gene. The CDR3 nucleotides read TGTGCCAGCAGCCTTTTAGGGACCGGGGAGCTGTTTTTT. This codes for CASSLLGTGELFF.

The chain has TRBV5-1 and TRBJ2-1, with 8 bases fitting TRBD2. V shed 5 bases and J 3 bases; nucleotides not matched to a gene: 10. There are 16 residues in the CDR3. Germline V lookup: CDR1 SGHRS, CDR2 YFSETQ. In DNA, the CDR3 is TGCGCCAGCAGACTACAAGCGGGGGCTGTCTACAATGAGCAGTTCTTC. This translates into CASRLQAGAVYNEQFF.